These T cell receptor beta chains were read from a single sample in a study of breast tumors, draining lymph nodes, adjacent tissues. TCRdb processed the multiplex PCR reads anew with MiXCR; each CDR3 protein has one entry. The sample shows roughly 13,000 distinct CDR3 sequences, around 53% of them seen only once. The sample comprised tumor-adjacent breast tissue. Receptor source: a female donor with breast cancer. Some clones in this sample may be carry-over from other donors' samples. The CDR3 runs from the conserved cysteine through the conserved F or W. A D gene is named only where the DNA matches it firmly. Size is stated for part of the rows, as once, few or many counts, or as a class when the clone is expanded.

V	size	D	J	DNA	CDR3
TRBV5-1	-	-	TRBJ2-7	TGCGCCAGCAGCTTGTTGCCCCTGGGGTACGAGCAGTACTTC	CASSLLPLGYEQYF
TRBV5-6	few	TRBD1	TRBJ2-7	TGTGCCAGCGGCTCGACAGGGGTTGGGCAGTACTTC	CASGSTGVGQYF
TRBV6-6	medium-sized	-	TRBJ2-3	TGTGCCAGCAGTGCCACAGATACGCAGTATTTT	CASSATDTQYF
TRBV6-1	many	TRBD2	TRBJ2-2	TGTGCCAGCAGAAAGACTAGCGGGAGGGGTACCCACCCCGGGGAGCTGTTTTTT	CASRKTSGRGTHPGELFF
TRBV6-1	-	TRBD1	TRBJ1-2	TGTGCCAGCACCCCAGGGGGGAGCCCCAGTGGCTACACCTTC	CASTPGGSPSGYTF
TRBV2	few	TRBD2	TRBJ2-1	TGTGCCAGCAGTGAACTTCGACTAGCGGGAGGGATCTACAATGAGCAGTTCTTC	CASSELRLAGGIYNEQFF
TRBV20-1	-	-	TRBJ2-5	TGCAGTGTTTTGGGCAGAGTCCAAGAGACCCAGTACTTC	CSVLGRVQETQYF
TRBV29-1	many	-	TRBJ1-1	TGCAGCGTACCCGGGACAAGCACGAACACTGAAGCTTTCTTT	CSVPGTSTNTEAFF
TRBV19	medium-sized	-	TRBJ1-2	TGTGCCAGTAGTCCACGGGTTGGGCTGGAACATGGCTACACCTTC	CASSPRVGLEHGYTF
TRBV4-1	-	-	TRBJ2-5	TGCGCCAGCAGCCAAGAGAGGGCAGCCCAAGAGACCCAGTACTTC	CASSQERAAQETQYF
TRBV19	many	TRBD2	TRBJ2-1	TGTGCCAGTAGTCCTAGTCGGCTAGCGGGAGCTCAGGAGCAGTTCTTC	CASSPSRLAGAQEQFF
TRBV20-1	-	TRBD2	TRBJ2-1	TGCAGTGCTATACTGGGACTAGCGGACAATGAGCAGTTCTTC	CSAILGLADNEQFF
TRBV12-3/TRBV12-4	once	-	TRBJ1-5	TGTGCCAGCAGTTTAGAGGGTATTCAGCCCCAGCATTTT	CASSLEGIQPQHF
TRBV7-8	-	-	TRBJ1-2	TGTGCCAGCAGCTTAGCTCCAGGGGCTGGCTACACCTTC	CASSLAPGAGYTF
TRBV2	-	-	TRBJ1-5	TGTGCCAGCCGCATAGGGTCAGGGCAGCCCCAGCATTTT	CASRIGSGQPQHF
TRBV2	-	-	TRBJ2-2	TGTGCCAGCAGCTTAGTAACTCAGGGGACCGGGGAGCTGTTTTTT	CASSLVTQGTGELFF
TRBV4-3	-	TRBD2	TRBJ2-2	TGCGCCAGCAGCCAGCGGACTAGTTTAGGGTACGGGGAGCTGTTTTTT	CASSQRTSLGYGELFF
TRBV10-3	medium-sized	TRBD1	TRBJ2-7	TGTGCCATCAGTGAACCGACAGGGAAGGGTACCTACGAGCAGTACTTC	CAISEPTGKGTYEQYF
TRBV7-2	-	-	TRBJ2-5	TGTGCCAGCAGCTTAAGCCCCTCGGCGCCCGAGACCCGGTACTTC	CASSLSPSAPETRYF